This T cell receptor (beta chain) comes out of a study of T cell responses to AZD1222 COVID-19 vaccine (dated by TCRdb to 2020 to 2022). Notes on the research overall: Because spike-specific TCR depth and breadth did not differ between the two schedules, AZD1222 recipients who got a second dose at roughly 4 weeks were pooled with those who got a second dose at roughly 12 weeks. A total of about 230 trial participants underwent TCR sequencing, of whom 200 to 220 received two doses of AZD1222 and roughly 25 received two doses of the MenACWY control vaccine. Enrollment into the trials was organized by age into subgroups of 18-55, 56-69 and 70-plus years, and those subgroups contained roughly 150, 30 and 60 TCR-sequenced participants, respectively.

Overall results and qualifications from the work: Only 5 to 7 AZD1222 recipients were SARS-CoV-2 seropositive at baseline, limiting conclusions about previously exposed vaccinees. Participants were mostly white British, with more females than males. The authors suggested clonal diversity may have been underestimated. The vaccine-associated CD4 TCRs covered the entire spike protein, and the dominant responses fell in regions 160-218 and 743-854. Because no samples from the day 14 peak response were available, repertoires could be characterized only after the peak T cell response. Reportedly, almost half of the unique spike-specific TCRs recognized epitopes lying outside the regions that are mutated in the B.1.351 and B.1.1.7 variants. The 56-69-year group was small, and its depth increase did not reach significance, likely because of low power. Spike-specific TCR breadth and depth rose significantly after two AZD1222 doses compared with day 0 and with MenACWY recipients.

V is clipped by 0 bases and J by 10 bases, and the sequence between their germline boundaries is 11 bases long. In the germline V gene, CDR1 corresponds to SGHRS and CDR2 to YFSETQ. The CDR3 covers 14 residues, taking in both the cysteine and the phenylalanine. Only the CDR3 portion is preserved as DNA: 42 bases, with reading frame beginning at the first base. The CDR3 regions of human TCRbeta chains were analyzed by immunosequencing. Processing in the source paper ran as follows. TCRs in the repertoires were matched against a reference library of SARS-CoV-2-specific TCRs that had been generated with the MIRA antigen-specificity platform. Breadth was defined as the fraction of unique TCRs that were SARS-CoV-2-associated. Depth was defined as the fraction of total T cells that were SARS-CoV-2-associated. Using the MIRA data, every spike-specific TCR was mapped to the spike region that the TCR reacted to and assigned to either a CD4 or a CD8 class. Log10-transformed breadth and depth values were compared by one-way ANOVA with Sidak's multiple comparisons tests. TCRdb holds this immuneACCESS table with in-frame rearrangements only. Some clones are missing; in checked studies, unresolved V genes explain under half, and the rest has no known cause. That table supplies the V and J calls and clone size; D and trimming were determined from the DNA. This sample comprises about 170,000 clones, 90% of them detected only once. The ten largest clones take up about 1.6% of the sample.

In regard to this clone: Its antigen specificity is not known. No quality values exist for individual bases; no much larger clone is one base distant.

The sample's time point label, decoded: baseline before first vaccination. Samples from vaccinated people were obtained from the UK trials COV001 and COV002, which included a single-blind randomized controlled phase 2/3 trial of AZD1222 (ChAdOx1 nCoV-19) in healthy adults. Trial participant PBMC samples were collected at day 0 and day 28 after the second dose for TCRbeta chain sequencing. The chain couples TRBV5-1 to TRBJ1-6; no D segment can be confidently identified. The source of this sequence is an adult in good health. The sample consisted of peripheral blood, taken on day 0 of AZD1222 vaccination. In nucleotides, the sequence is TGCGCCAGCAGCTTGGAGAGTCGGGCCTCACCCCTCCACTTT. This sequence encodes CASSLESRASPLHF.